The 23 T cell receptor beta chains below all came from one sample that was sequenced in a study of shared clonotypes between healthy human individuals. Naive CD8 cells were CD45RO-negative, positively selected for CCR7, excluding terminally differentiated effector memory CD45RA+ cells. Sequencing used immunoSEQ multiplex PCR; TCRdb keeps in-frame clones, though not all of them. The table lists 750,000 to 1,000,000 clones, 90% to 95% of them singletons. Sequencing was carried out using naive CD8+ T cells sorted from blood. Receptor source: a man aged 25-45 years in good health.

The V call is TRBV4-3, the J call TRBJ2-1; perhaps TRBD2 as D (5 bases). Trimming pared 4 bases from V and 4 bases from J, leaving 11 bases between. Germline V lookup: CDR1 LGHNA, CDR2 YSLEER. CDR3 size: 14 residues. The chain's CDR3 is CASSPRTQYNEQFF. The CDR3, as DNA: TGCGCCAGCAGCCCCAGGACTCAATACAATGAGCAGTTCTTC.

The V call is TRBV29-1, the J call TRBJ2-7, with 7 bases that match TRBD2. The CDR3 runs to 16 residues. V was clipped by 2 bases and J by 1 base; unmatched bases: 11. CDR1 is SQVTM, CDR2 ANQGSEA, per germline. The CDR3 protein is CSVERGVAGASYEQYF. DNA for the CDR3: TGCAGCGTTGAACGTGGGGTAGCGGGTGCTTCCTACGAGCAGTACTTC.

V usage is TRBV9 and J usage is TRBJ2-7, with D perhaps TRBD2 (5 bases). Germline V gene sequence: CDR1 SGDLS, CDR2 YYNGEE. The V and J ends lost 1 base and 4 bases respectively, with 12 bases between them. This CDR3 has 14 residues. CDR3: CASSVHFSGYEQYF. The CDR3 DNA sequence: TGTGCCAGCAGCGTACATTTTTCGGGATACGAGCAGTACTTC.

The chain couples TRBV7-9 to TRBJ1-3, with TRBD1 as a possible D gene (5 bases). V shed 4 bases and J shed 2 bases, with 18 bases lying between them. Germline CDR1 reads SEHNR; CDR2 reads FQNEAQ (reference sequence). The CDR3 length is 17 residues. The CDR3 spells CASSSGTQVSAGNTIYF. Written as DNA, the CDR3 is TGTGCCAGCAGCTCCGGGACCCAGGTGAGCGCTGGAAACACCATATATTTT.

This rearrangement joins TRBV28 to TRBJ2-2, with D perhaps matching TRBD2 (6 bases). Trimming removed 11 bases at V and 7 bases at J, with 29 bases between. Looked up from germline, CDR1 is MDHEN and CDR2 is SYDVKM. The CDR3 runs 17 residues. CDR3 protein: CASLEEGPLLFGGELFF. The CDR3, as DNA: TGTGCCTCCCTTGAGGAGGGCCCTTTATTATTTGGCGGGGAGCTGTTTTTT.

V gene TRBV4-3 combines with J gene TRBJ2-3; 12 bases fit TRBD2. The length of the CDR3 is 19 residues. The J segment lost 4 bases and the V segment lost 1 base, leaving 12 bases of the junction unmatched. Germline CDR1 is LGHNA and CDR2 is YSLEER. The CDR3 loop reads CASSQGATSGGFGADTQYF. CDR3 coding DNA: TGCGCCAGCAGCCAAGGTGCGACTAGCGGGGGATTTGGTGCAGATACGCAGTATTTT.

The CDR3, as DNA: TGTGCCAGCAGCTCCTTAGCGGGAGGTGAGACCCAGTACTTC. It is translated as CASSSLAGGETQYF. The rearrangement uses TRBV14 and TRBJ2-5, with 10 bases identical to TRBD2. The CDR3 loop spans 14 amino acids. Per the germline V gene, CDR1 is SGHDN and CDR2 is FVKESK. V dropped 5 bases and J dropped 5; count of bases not matched to a gene: 5.

The J gene is TRBJ2-1, the V gene TRBV6-5; TRBD2 matches at 8 bases. Trimming cost V 6 bases and J 5 bases; bases outside gene matches: 9. The germline CDR1 and CDR2 sequences are MNHEY and SVGAGI. The CDR3 has 15 residues. The CDR3 spells CASRRASGLNNEQFF. Here the CDR3 DNA reads TGTGCCAGCAGGAGAGCTAGCGGGCTAAACAATGAGCAGTTCTTC.

This clone has only a few counts. V usage is TRBV27 and J usage is TRBJ1-1, with 7 bases aligning to TRBD1. Per germline, CDR1 MNHEY and CDR2 SMNVEV (reference sequence). J lost 3 bases, V lost 6 bases, and 13 bases had no gene match. CDR3 length: 16 amino acids. In nucleotides, the CDR3 is TGTGCCAGCAGCCACACGACAGGGAGCGGGGACACTGAAGCTTTCTTT. Translation: CASSHTTGSGDTEAFF.

This chain uses TRBV7-2 with TRBJ1-1; TRBD1 is a possible D gene (5 bases). The V and J ends lost 5 bases and 5 bases respectively, with 18 bases between them. Per the germline V gene, CDR1 is SGHTA and CDR2 is FQGNSA. The CDR3 consists of 15 residues. The CDR3 nucleotides read TGTGCCAGCAGCGCCGAGTCCGGGGGATGGACTGAAGCTTTCTTT. Protein: CASSAESGGWTEAFF.

This chain joins TRBV6-1 and TRBJ2-7; 9 nucleotides line up with TRBD1. V trimming: 5 bases; J trimming: 3 bases; junction bases outside the gene matches: 8. The CDR3 has 15 residues. Germline CDR1 MNHNS, CDR2 SASEGT. The CDR3 region is CASSPTGTGRYEQYF. The DNA for the CDR3 is TGTGCCAGCAGTCCGACCGGGACAGGGCGCTACGAGCAGTACTTC.

The chain carries TRBV27 and TRBJ2-3; maybe TRBD1 (5 bases). V lost 1 base and J 0 bases, leaving 14 bases between the germline ends. The CDR3 length is 17 residues. CDR1 is MNHEY, CDR2 SMNVEV, per germline (reference sequence). This CDR3 reads CASSLFGQKLSTDTQYF. The CDR3 DNA reads as TGTGCCAGCAGTTTATTTGGACAAAAGTTAAGCACAGATACGCAGTATTTT.

V is TRBV25-1 and J is TRBJ2-1, with 11 bases matching TRBD2. This CDR3 spans 17 amino acids. V shed 1 base and J 8 bases; nucleotides not matched to a gene: 10. Germline CDR1 and CDR2: MGHDK and SYGVNS. The CDR3: CASSEWGTSGSNDEQFF. In nucleotides, the CDR3 is TGTGCCAGCAGTGAATGGGGAACTAGCGGGAGTAACGATGAGCAGTTCTTC. The full variable domain, with the rest looked up from reference TRBV25-1 and TRBJ2-1, is EADIYQTPRYLVIGTGKKITLECSQTMGHDKMYWYQQDPGMELHLIHYSYGVNSTEKGDLSSESTVSRIRTEHFPLTLESARPSHTSQYLCASSEWGTSGSNDEQFFGPGTRLTVL.

The CDR3 is CASSLTGYGNTEAFF. The DNA of the CDR3 is TGTGCCAGCAGTCTAACAGGGTACGGAAACACTGAAGCTTTCTTT. The rearrangement joins TRBV28 to TRBJ1-1; a weak D match, TRBD1 (6 bases). Trimming stripped 5 bases from V and 2 bases from J, with 15 bases between. The CDR3 spans 15 residues. Germline CDR1 and CDR2: MDHEN and SYDVKM.

J is TRBJ2-5 and V is TRBV29-1; D could derive from TRBD1 or TRBD2 (6 bases each). The CDR3 runs to 17 residues. Germline V lookup: CDR1 SQVTM, CDR2 ANQGSEA. V lost 7 bases to trimming and J lost 3 bases, with 27 bases between them. The CDR3 DNA follows: TGCAGCGCAACCCCGATGGGGGGACTCAGGGGAAAAGAGACCCAGTACTTC. This sequence encodes CSATPMGGLRGKETQYF.

The chain joins TRBV29-1 to TRBJ2-1, with D perhaps TRBD1 (6 bases). Trimming took off 7 bases at V and 13 bases at J, with 23 bases between the two ends. Germline V gene sequence: CDR1 SQVTM, CDR2 ANQGSEA. This CDR3 region has 13 residues. The CDR3 DNA reads as TGCAGCGCCGATACCCGGACAGAGGGAAAACAGTTCTTC. Encoded protein: CSADTRTEGKQFF.

This chain joins TRBV27 and TRBJ2-1; D perhaps matches TRBD2 (6 bases). V was trimmed by 8 bases and J by 8 bases, leaving 13 bases between them. The CDR3 is made up of 12 amino acids. The V gene's germline CDR1 is MNHEY and CDR2 SMNVEV (reference sequence). The CDR3 DNA reads as TGTGCCAGCCGGGGGATGGGGGATGAGCAGTTCTTC. It translates to CASRGMGDEQFF.

The chain combines TRBV28 with TRBJ2-1; weak D call: TRBD2 (5 bases). The germline CDR1 and CDR2 sequences are MDHEN and SYDVKM. The CDR3 is made up of 13 amino acids. V was cut by 6 bases and J by 3 bases, with 9 bases left in between. The CDR3 region has the DNA TGTGCCAGCAGCCACAGCGGCTACAATGAGCAGTTCTTC. This translates into CASSHSGYNEQFF.

The gene calls are TRBV27 and TRBJ2-7; 7 positions match TRBD1. There are 14 residues in the CDR3. The germline CDR1 and CDR2 sequences are MNHEY and SMNVEV (reference sequence). The V and J ends lost 3 bases and 2 bases, in that order; junction bases with no gene match: 4. The CDR3 loop is CASSFRGTAYEQYF. The CDR3 DNA reads as TGTGCCAGCAGTTTCCGTGGGACAGCCTACGAGCAGTACTTC.

The rearrangement joins TRBV5-1 to TRBJ2-2, with D perhaps TRBD1 (6 bases). The CDR3 has 17 amino acids. Germline-derived CDR1 and CDR2 are SGHRS and YFSETQ. Between the trimmed V and J ends, which lost 4 bases and 0 bases, there was a span of 16 bases. DNA for the CDR3: TGCGCCAGCAGCACACCGTCCGGGACACCGAACACCGGGGAGCTGTTTTTT. It codes for CASSTPSGTPNTGELFF.

This rearrangement joins TRBV4-2 to TRBJ2-6, with 10 positions matching TRBD1. Trimming took 5 bases from V and 0 from J; bases not matched to a gene: 7. Per the germline V gene, CDR1 is LGHNA and CDR2 is YNFKEQ. This CDR3 spans 18 amino acids. The CDR3 region has the DNA TGTGCCAGCAGCTCGGGACAGGGGACCCTCTCTGGGGCCAACGTCCTGACTTTC. This translates into CASSSGQGTLSGANVLTF.

This clone appeared once. This sequence joins TRBV23-1 and TRBJ2-7, with D unclear. TRBV23-1 is filed as an ORF, its function uncertain. This CDR3 comprises 14 residues. Trimming cost V 1 base and J 6 bases, with 13 bases left between them. This chain's CDR3 is CASSQLAGAGEQYF. DNA for the CDR3: TGCGCCAGCAGTCAATTAGCAGGAGCCGGCGAGCAGTACTTC.

The chain couples TRBV4-2 to TRBJ1-5, with D uncertain. CDR1 is LGHNA and CDR2 is YNFKEQ in the germline V gene. CDR3 length equals 13 residues. The germline V and J ends were trimmed by 2 bases and 0 bases, with 2 bases remaining between them. CDR3: CASSQYSNQPQHF. The CDR3 region has the DNA TGTGCCAGCAGCCAATATAGCAATCAGCCCCAGCATTTT.